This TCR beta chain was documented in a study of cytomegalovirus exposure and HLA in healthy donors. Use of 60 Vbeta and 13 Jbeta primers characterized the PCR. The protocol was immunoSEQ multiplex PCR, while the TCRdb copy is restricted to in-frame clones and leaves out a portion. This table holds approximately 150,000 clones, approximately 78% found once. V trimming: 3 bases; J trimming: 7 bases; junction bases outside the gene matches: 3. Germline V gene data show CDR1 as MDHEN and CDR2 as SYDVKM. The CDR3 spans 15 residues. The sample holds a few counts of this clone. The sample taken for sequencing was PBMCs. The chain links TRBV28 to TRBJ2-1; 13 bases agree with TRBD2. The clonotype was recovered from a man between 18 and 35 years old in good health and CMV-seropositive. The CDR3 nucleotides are TGTGCCAGCAGTTTGAAGACTAGCGGGGGGAATGAGCAGTTCTTC. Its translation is CASSLKTSGGNEQFF.